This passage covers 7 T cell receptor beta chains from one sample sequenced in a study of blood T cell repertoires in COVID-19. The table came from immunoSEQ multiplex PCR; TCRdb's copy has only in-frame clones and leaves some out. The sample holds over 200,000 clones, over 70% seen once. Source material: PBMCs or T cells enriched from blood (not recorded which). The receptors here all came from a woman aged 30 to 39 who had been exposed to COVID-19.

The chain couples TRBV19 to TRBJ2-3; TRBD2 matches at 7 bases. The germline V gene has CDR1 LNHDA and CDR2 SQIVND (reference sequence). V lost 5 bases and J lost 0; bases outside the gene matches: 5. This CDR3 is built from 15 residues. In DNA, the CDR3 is TGTGCCAGTAGTGTGGGGGGGTCTAGCACAGATACGCAGTATTTT. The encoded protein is CASSVGGSSTDTQYF.

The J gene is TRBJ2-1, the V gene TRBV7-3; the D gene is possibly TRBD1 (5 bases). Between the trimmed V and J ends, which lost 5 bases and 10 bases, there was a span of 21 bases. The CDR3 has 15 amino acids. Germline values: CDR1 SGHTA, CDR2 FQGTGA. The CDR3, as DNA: TGTGCCAGCAGCCCTGGTACAGGCTACAATCGAGAGCAGTTCTTC. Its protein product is CASSPGTGYNREQFF.

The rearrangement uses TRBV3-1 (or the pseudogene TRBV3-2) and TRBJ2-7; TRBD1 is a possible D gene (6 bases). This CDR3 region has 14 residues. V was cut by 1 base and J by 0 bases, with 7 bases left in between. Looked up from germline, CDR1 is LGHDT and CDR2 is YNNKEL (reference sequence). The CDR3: CASSQGGHSYEQYF. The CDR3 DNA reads TGTGCCAGCAGCCAAGGGGGACACTCCTACGAGCAGTACTTC.

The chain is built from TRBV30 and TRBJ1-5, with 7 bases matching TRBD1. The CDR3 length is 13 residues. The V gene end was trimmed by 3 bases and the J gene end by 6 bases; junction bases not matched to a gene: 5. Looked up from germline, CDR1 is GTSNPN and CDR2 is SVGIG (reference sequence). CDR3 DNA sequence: TGTGCCTGGAGACAGGGGTTCGGTCAGCCCCAGCATTTT. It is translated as CAWRQGFGQPQHF.

The CDR3 coding sequence is TGTGCCAGCAGCTTACTGAGAGATGGCTACACCTTC. This sequence encodes CASSLLRDGYTF. This rearrangement joins TRBV7-9 to TRBJ1-2, with no clear D. Trimming took 2 bases from V and 6 from J, leaving 7 bases between them. CDR3 length equals 12 residues. Germline lookup yields CDR1 SEHNR and CDR2 FQNEAQ (reference sequence).

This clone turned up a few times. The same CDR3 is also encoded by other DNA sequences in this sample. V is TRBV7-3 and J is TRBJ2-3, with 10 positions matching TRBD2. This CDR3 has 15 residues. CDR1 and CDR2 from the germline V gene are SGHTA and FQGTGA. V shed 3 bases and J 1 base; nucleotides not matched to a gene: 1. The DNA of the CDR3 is TGTGCCAGCAGCTTGCTAGCGGGAGGCACAGATACGCAGTATTTT. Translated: CASSLLAGGTDTQYF.

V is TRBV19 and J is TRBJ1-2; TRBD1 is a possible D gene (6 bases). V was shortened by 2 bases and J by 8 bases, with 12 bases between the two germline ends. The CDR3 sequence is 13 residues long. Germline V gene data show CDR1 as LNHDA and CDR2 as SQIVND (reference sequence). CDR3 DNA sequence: TGTGCCAGTAGTATATCAGGGGTGGAGGGCTACACCTTC. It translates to CASSISGVEGYTF. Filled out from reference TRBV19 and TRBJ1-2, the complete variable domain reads DGGITQSPKYLFRKEGQNVTLSCEQNLNHDAMYWYRQDPGQGLRLIYYSQIVNDFQKGDIAEGYSVSREKKESFPLTVTSAQKNPTAFYLCASSISGVEGYTFGSGTRLTVV.